The 31 T cell receptor beta chains in this list originate from one sample, sequenced in a study of blood T cell repertoires in COVID-19. Method: immunoSEQ multiplex PCR; TCRdb's copy keeps in-frame clones and lacks some. This table holds roughly 100,000 clones, roughly 89% found once. Sequencing used peripheral blood. The receptors were sampled from a woman between 50 and 59 years old with COVID-19, enrolled during active disease.

The gene calls are TRBV7-9 and TRBJ1-2, with D uncertain. The CDR3 contains 13 residues. From germline, CDR1 is SEHNR and CDR2 FQNEAQ (reference sequence). V was pared by 0 bases and J by 5 bases, with 7 bases between. CDR3 in amino acids: CASSLALAYGYTF. The CDR3, as DNA: TGTGCCAGCAGCTTAGCGCTAGCTTATGGCTACACCTTC.

The chain recombines TRBV6-1 with TRBJ1-2; D may be TRBD1 (5 bases). CDR3 length: 17 amino acids. Trimming stripped 2 bases from V and 3 bases from J, with 19 bases between. Germline CDR1 reads MNHNS; CDR2 reads SASEGT. DNA of the CDR3: TGTGCCAGCAGTGAATACCAACGCGTCGGGGGGGACTATGGCTACACCTTC. Protein product: CASSEYQRVGGDYGYTF.

The chain joins TRBV27 to TRBJ1-2, with TRBD1 matching 7 bases. Per the germline V gene, CDR1 is MNHEY and CDR2 is SMNVEV (reference sequence). This CDR3 has 14 residues. J was trimmed by 4 bases and V by 3 bases; bases with no gene match: 5. The CDR3 sequence: CASSFQGGFYGYTF. CDR3 DNA: TGTGCCAGCAGTTTTCAAGGGGGCTTCTATGGCTACACCTTC.

The CDR3 DNA is TGCGCCAGCAGCCAAGGTCTTGCTACCTACGAGCAGTACTTC. As protein: CASSQGLATYEQYF. The chain couples TRBV4-3 to TRBJ2-7; D gene ambiguous. The CDR3 consists of 14 residues. CDR1 LGHNA and CDR2 YSLEER come from the germline V gene. Trimming removed 1 base from V and 2 bases from J, with 9 bases in between.

The CDR3: CASSRESGGTNYGYTF. CDR3 nucleotide sequence: TGTGCCAGTAGTAGAGAGTCCGGGGGTACTAACTATGGCTACACCTTC. The chain joins TRBV19 to TRBJ1-2, with a possible D match to TRBD1 (5 bases). The germline gives CDR1 LNHDA, CDR2 SQIVND (reference sequence). Trimming stripped 4 bases from V and 0 bases from J, with 15 bases between. This CDR3 is 16 amino acids long.

This sequence joins TRBV20-1 and TRBJ1-2; the D is unclear. The CDR3 is 10 residues long. V was shortened by 6 bases and J by 2 bases, with 4 bases between the two germline ends. Germline CDR1 reads DFQATT; CDR2 reads SNEGSKA (reference sequence). CDR3 nucleotide sequence: TGCAGTGCCAGGAACTATGGCTACACCTTC. Its protein product is CSARNYGYTF.

The J gene is TRBJ1-6, the V gene TRBV15, with D possibly matching TRBD1 (6 bases). From germline, CDR1 is LNHNV and CDR2 YYDKDF (reference sequence). The CDR3 runs to 14 residues. Trimming left V 0 bases short and J 9 bases short, with 9 bases between. The CDR3 DNA follows: TGTGCCACCAGCAGAGAAGGGGGATTTTCACCCCTCCACTTT. Protein sequence: CATSREGGFSPLHF. The entire variable domain, with the rest obtained from reference TRBV15 and TRBJ1-6, is as follows: DAMVIQNPRYQVTQFGKPVTLSCSQTLNHNVMYWYQQKSSQAPKLLFHYYDKDFNNEADTPDNFQSRRPNTSFCFLDIRSPGLGDTAMYLCATSREGGFSPLHFGNGTRLTVT.

This clone was seen a single time. V gene TRBV10-3 combines with J gene TRBJ2-7; D gene uncertain. From germline, CDR1 is ENHRY and CDR2 SYGVKD. Trimming stripped 8 bases from V and 5 bases from J, with 10 bases between. The CDR3 sequence is 11 residues long. The CDR3 reads CAIPLYDEQYV. The CDR3 DNA sequence: TGTGCCATCCCCCTCTATGACGAGCAGTACGTC.

This chain connects TRBV28 to TRBJ1-1; 10 nucleotides match TRBD1. Germline lookup yields CDR1 MDHEN and CDR2 SYDVKM. This CDR3 is 15 amino acids long. Germline trimming cut 6 bases from V and 8 bases from J; bases unmatched to any gene: 12. Here the CDR3 DNA reads TGTGCCAGCAGACCTCCGGGACAGGGGCCTCCGGAAGCTTTCTTT. The encoded protein is CASRPPGQGPPEAFF. The entire variable domain, with the rest obtained from reference TRBV28 and TRBJ1-1, is as follows: DVKVTQSSRYLVKRTGEKVFLECVQDMDHENMFWYRQDPGLGLRLIYFSYDVKMKEKGDIPEGYSVSREKKERFSLILESASTNQTSMYLCASRPPGQGPPEAFFGQGTRLTVV.

The chain joins TRBV12-3 or TRBV12-4 to TRBJ1-1; 7 nucleotides line up with TRBD1. The CDR3 length is 13 residues. Germline trimming cut 5 bases from V and 12 bases from J; bases unmatched to any gene: 12. CDR3 protein: CASSAAPGQLSFF. The CDR3 nucleotides are TGTGCCAGCAGTGCCGCTCCGGGACAGTTATCTTTCTTT.

The V call is TRBV27, the J call TRBJ1-2; D remains ambiguous. V was shortened by 6 bases and J by 4 bases, with 12 bases between the two germline ends. This CDR3 has 13 residues. Germline assignment: CDR1 MNHEY and CDR2 SMNVEV (reference sequence). The CDR3 sequence is CASSLGSTYGYTF. In nucleotides, the CDR3 is TGTGCCAGCAGCCTCGGGTCGACCTATGGCTACACCTTC.

The V call is TRBV3-1 (or the pseudogene TRBV3-2), the J call TRBJ1-2; maybe TRBD1 (6 bases). This CDR3 has 21 amino acids. The germline V gene encodes CDR1 LGHDT and CDR2 YNNKEL (reference sequence). Trimming shortened V by 1 base and J by 2 bases, and 29 bases separated the two germline ends. CDR3 sequence: CASSQVTRSRLHRAPNYGYTF. CDR3 coding DNA: TGTGCCAGCAGCCAAGTGACCAGGTCCAGGCTTCACAGGGCCCCCAACTATGGCTACACCTTC.

The V gene is TRBV29-1, the J gene TRBJ1-1, with TRBD1 matching 9 bases. Germline V gives CDR1 SQVTM, CDR2 ANQGSEA. This CDR3 contains 13 residues. V lost 4 bases to trimming and J lost 3 bases; unmatched junction nucleotides: 3. The CDR3, as DNA: TGCAGCGTTGTGGGACAGGGACACACTGAAGCTTTCTTT. This sequence encodes CSVVGQGHTEAFF.

The V call is TRBV5-8, the J call TRBJ1-4; maybe TRBD1 (6 bases). V was pared by 0 bases and J by 8 bases, with 8 bases between. CDR1 and CDR2 (germline): SGHTS, YDEGEE. The CDR3 sequence is 13 residues long. The CDR3 DNA is TGTGCCAGCAGCTTGGGCAGGGGCGAAAAACTGTTTTTT. Protein: CASSLGRGEKLFF.

The chain uses TRBV11-3 and TRBJ2-1, with 8 positions matching TRBD2. Unmatched junction bases numbered 7, after V lost 2 bases and J lost 7 bases. There are 15 residues in the CDR3. Germline V gives CDR1 SGHNT, CDR2 YENEEA. The CDR3 loop reads CASSLRGGPRNEQFF. CDR3 nucleotides: TGTGCCAGCAGCTTACGGGGGGGCCCTAGGAATGAGCAGTTCTTC.

The J gene is TRBJ1-1, the V gene TRBV2; D not certain. Trimming cost V 8 bases and J 2 bases, with 12 bases left between them. Germline lookup yields CDR1 SNHLY and CDR2 FYNNEI. This CDR3 comprises 13 residues. The CDR3 reads CASPTGRNTEAFF. The DNA for the CDR3 is TGTGCCAGCCCGACTGGGAGAAACACTGAAGCTTTCTTT.

The chain employs TRBV27 and TRBJ1-3; D ambiguous. This CDR3 is 15 amino acids long. In germline, CDR1 is MNHEY, CDR2 SMNVEV (reference sequence). V was shortened by 2 bases and J by 0 bases, with 8 bases between the two germline ends. CDR3 in amino acids: CASSLRGVSGNTIYF. The CDR3 bases are TGTGCCAGCAGTTTAAGAGGAGTCTCTGGAAACACCATATATTTT.

The chain couples TRBV12-3 or TRBV12-4 to TRBJ2-1; D remains unclear. V shed 4 bases and J shed 6 bases, with 7 bases lying between them. This CDR3 is built from 12 residues. As DNA, the CDR3 is TGTGCCAGCAGTTCGACTGCCAATGAGCAGTTCTTC. Its translation is CASSSTANEQFF.

The chain couples TRBV5-8 to TRBJ2-1, with D possibly matching TRBD2 (5 bases). The V end was cut by 1 base, the J end by 0 bases, with 8 bases between. The CDR3 sequence is 15 residues long. The germline V gene has CDR1 SGHTS and CDR2 YDEGEE. The CDR3, as DNA: TGTGCCAGCAGCTTGTTTGGGAGCTCCTACAATGAGCAGTTCTTC. Its protein product is CASSLFGSSYNEQFF. Supplemented by reference TRBV5-8 and TRBJ2-1, the full variable domain reads EAGVTQSPTHLIKTRGQQATLRCSPISGHTSVYWYQQALGLGLQFLLWYDEGEERNRGNFPPRFSGRQFPNYSSELNVNALELEDSALYLCASSLFGSSYNEQFFGPGTRLTVL.

CDR3 residues: CASSLAGGNEQYF. DNA for the CDR3: TGTGCCAGCAGCTTGGCCGGGGGGAACGAGCAGTACTTC. V gene TRBV5-4 combines with J gene TRBJ2-7; 7 bases are shared with TRBD2. Germline V gene data show CDR1 as SGHNT and CDR2 as YYREEE (reference sequence). The trim removed 0 bases at V and 5 bases at J, leaving 2 bases unmatched. CDR3 length equals 13 residues.

This clone has a single count. V and J are TRBV19 and TRBJ1-4; 7 nucleotides match TRBD1. Germline lookup yields CDR1 LNHDA and CDR2 SQIVND (reference sequence). The CDR3 sequence is 15 residues long. After removal of 5 bases from V and 5 bases from J, the junction contained 8 bases not matched to a gene. In nucleotides, the CDR3 is TGTGCCAGTAGTCTCAAGGACAGGATCAATGAAAAACTGTTTTTT. Protein product: CASSLKDRINEKLFF. The entire variable domain, with the rest obtained from reference TRBV19 and TRBJ1-4, is as follows: DGGITQSPKYLFRKEGQNVTLSCEQNLNHDAMYWYRQDPGQGLRLIYYSQIVNDFQKGDIAEGYSVSREKKESFPLTVTSAQKNPTAFYLCASSLKDRINEKLFFGSGTQLSVL.

The V and J genes are TRBV4-1 and TRBJ2-1; 9 bases match TRBD2. Trimming at V came to 0 bases and at J to 6 bases, leaving 15 bases not matched to a gene. The CDR3 loop spans 19 amino acids. CDR1 and CDR2 (germline): MGHRA, YSYEKL. The CDR3 loop reads CASSQDRTVGLAGINEQFF. DNA of the CDR3: TGCGCCAGCAGCCAAGATAGGACGGTTGGGCTAGCGGGGATCAATGAGCAGTTCTTC.

The rearrangement joins TRBV19 to TRBJ2-3; weak D call: TRBD1 (7 bases). Trimming left V 2 bases short and J 4 bases short, with 13 bases between. The CDR3 is made up of 15 amino acids. From germline, CDR1 is LNHDA and CDR2 SQIVND (reference sequence). The CDR3 loop is CASSIRGGGADTQYF. CDR3 bases: TGTGCCAGTAGTATAAGAGGAGGGGGCGCAGATACGCAGTATTTT.

The rearrangement uses TRBV12-3 or TRBV12-4 and TRBJ1-5; D call uncertain. The CDR3 consists of 13 residues. V was trimmed by 2 bases and J by 6 bases, leaving 8 bases between them. In nucleotides, the CDR3 is TGTGCCAGCAGTTTACATCCCATTCAGCCCCAGCATTTT. Protein sequence: CASSLHPIQPQHF.

The chain recombines TRBV5-1 with TRBJ2-3, with D unresolved. The germline CDR1 and CDR2 sequences are SGHRS and YFSETQ. The CDR3 runs to 12 residues. The V and J ends lost 2 bases and 3 bases respectively, with 4 bases between them. The CDR3 is CASSFRTDTQYF. As DNA, the CDR3 is TGCGCCAGCAGCTTCAGAACAGATACGCAGTATTTT.

The rearrangement links TRBV30 to TRBJ1-1; TRBD1 agrees at 7 bases. The CDR3 has 13 amino acids. With V trimmed by 4 bases and J by 11 bases, 13 bases remained unmatched. Germline V gene sequence: CDR1 GTSNPN, CDR2 SVGIG (reference sequence). The CDR3 loop is CAWNRGMRQGAFF. CDR3 coding DNA: TGTGCCTGGAACAGGGGAATGAGACAAGGGGCTTTCTTT.

V usage is TRBV24-1 and J usage is TRBJ2-2; 9 nucleotides agree with TRBD2. Germline V gives CDR1 KGHDR, CDR2 SFDVKD. The CDR3 has 14 amino acids. V lost 5 bases to trimming and J lost 5 bases; unmatched junction nucleotides: 2. This CDR3 is CATSALAGTGELFF. CDR3 bases: TGTGCCACCAGTGCCCTAGCGGGGACCGGGGAGCTGTTTTTT.

This chain joins TRBV6-6 and TRBJ2-1; 11 bases agree with TRBD2. The CDR3 contains 15 residues. With V trimmed by 5 bases and J by 10 bases, 10 bases remained unmatched. The germline V gene encodes CDR1 MNHNY and CDR2 SVGAGI (reference sequence). CDR3: CASSDLAGGPEEQFF. The DNA for the CDR3 is TGTGCCAGCAGTGACTTAGCGGGGGGGCCGGAGGAGCAGTTCTTC.

This clone was detected once. CDR3 protein: CASSLDGINTEAFF. Written as DNA, the CDR3 is TGCGCCAGCAGCTTGGACGGGATCAACACTGAAGCTTTCTTT. The V gene is TRBV5-1, the J gene TRBJ1-1, with D hard to call. Germline V CDR1 and CDR2: SGHRS, YFSETQ. Between the trimmed V and J ends, which lost 0 bases and 2 bases, there was a span of 8 bases. There are 14 residues in the CDR3.

The chain carries TRBV10-3 and TRBJ2-2; maybe TRBD1 (7 bases). This CDR3 contains 14 residues. Trimming pared 6 bases from V and 3 bases from J, leaving 11 bases between. The germline V gene has CDR1 ENHRY and CDR2 SYGVKD. CDR3 coding DNA: TGTGCCATCAGCGACAGGGAGGACACCGGGGAGCTGTTTTTT. Translating gives CAISDREDTGELFF.

V gene TRBV15 combines with J gene TRBJ1-2; D gene uncertain. The CDR3 is 14 amino acids. Between the trimmed V and J ends, which lost 3 bases and 1 base, there was a span of 9 bases. The germline V gene encodes CDR1 LNHNV and CDR2 YYDKDF (reference sequence). CDR3 in amino acids: CATSRGGNNYGYTF. In DNA, the CDR3 is TGTGCCACCAGCAGGGGAGGAAATAACTATGGCTACACCTTC. Full variable domain (missing parts from reference TRBV15 and TRBJ1-2): DAMVIQNPRYQVTQFGKPVTLSCSQTLNHNVMYWYQQKSSQAPKLLFHYYDKDFNNEADTPDNFQSRRPNTSFCFLDIRSPGLGDTAMYLCATSRGGNNYGYTFGSGTRLTVV.